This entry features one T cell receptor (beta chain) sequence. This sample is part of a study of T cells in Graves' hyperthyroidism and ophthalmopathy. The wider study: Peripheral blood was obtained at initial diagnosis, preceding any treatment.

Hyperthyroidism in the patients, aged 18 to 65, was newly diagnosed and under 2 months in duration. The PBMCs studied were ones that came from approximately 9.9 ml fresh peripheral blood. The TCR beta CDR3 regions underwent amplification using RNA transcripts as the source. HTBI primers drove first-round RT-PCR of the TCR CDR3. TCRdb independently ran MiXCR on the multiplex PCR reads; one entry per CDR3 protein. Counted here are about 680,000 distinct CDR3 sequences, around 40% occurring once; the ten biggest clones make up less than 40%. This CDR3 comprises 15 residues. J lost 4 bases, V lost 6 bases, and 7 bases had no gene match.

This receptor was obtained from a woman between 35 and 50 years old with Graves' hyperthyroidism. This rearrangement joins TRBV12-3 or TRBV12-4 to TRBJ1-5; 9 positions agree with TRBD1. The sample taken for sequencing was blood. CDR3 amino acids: CASRPTDRGNQPQHF. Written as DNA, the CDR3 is TGTGCCAGCAGACCTACCGACAGGGGGAATCAGCCCCAGCATTTT.